The 21 T cell receptor beta chains in this list originate from one sample, sequenced in a study of cytomegalovirus exposure and HLA in healthy donors. Assay used: immunoSEQ multiplex PCR; TCRdb lists only in-frame clones, some missing. This table holds 100,000 to 150,000 clones, roughly 89% found once. The sample comprised PBMCs. Receptors originate from a woman younger than 30 in good health and CMV-seronegative.

The rearrangement joins TRBV7-2 to TRBJ2-7; 7 bases agree with TRBD1. V shed 4 bases, J shed 8 bases, and the junction held 8 bases outside the gene matches. The V gene's germline CDR1 is SGHTA and CDR2 FQGNSA. The CDR3 sequence is 13 residues long. CDR3 DNA: TGTGCCAGCAGCTACGTTGAGGGGGCAAAGCAGTACTTC. Residues: CASSYVEGAKQYF.

J is TRBJ2-7 and V is TRBV11-2, with 8 nucleotides matching TRBD1. This CDR3 comprises 15 residues. Trimming cost V 1 base and J 3 bases; bases outside gene matches: 5. CDR1 and CDR2 (germline): SGHAT, FQNNGV. Here the CDR3 DNA reads TGTGCCAGCAGCTTAGCGAGGGACAGGTTCTACGAGCAGTACTTC. Protein product: CASSLARDRFYEQYF.

This sequence joins TRBV2 and TRBJ2-5, with TRBD1 identical over 7 bases. This CDR3 contains 14 residues. The V and J ends lost 10 bases and 2 bases, in that order; junction bases with no gene match: 10. Looked up from germline, CDR1 is SNHLY and CDR2 is FYNNEI. The CDR3 protein is CATTINRGQETQYF. In DNA, the CDR3 is TGTGCCACCACAATAAACAGGGGACAAGAGACCCAGTACTTC.

A few counts support this clone. The chain couples TRBV6-5 to TRBJ2-1, with D possibly matching TRBD2 (6 bases). The V end was cut by 6 bases, the J end by 4 bases, with 13 bases between. Per the germline V gene, CDR1 is MNHEY and CDR2 is SVGAGI. The CDR3 is 14 amino acids. The CDR3 DNA follows: TGTGCCAGCAGAGGAGGGGTTCGGTACAATGAGCAGTTCTTC. It encodes CASRGGVRYNEQFF.

The rearrangement joins TRBV13 to TRBJ1-5, with D hard to call. CDR1 and CDR2 from the germline V gene are PRHDT and FYEKMQ (reference sequence). Trimming pared 2 bases from V and 3 bases from J, leaving 8 bases between. The CDR3 covers 14 residues. The CDR3 nucleotides read TGTGCCAGCAGCTTAAGGGAGTACAATCAGCCCCAGCATTTT. It codes for CASSLREYNQPQHF.

The chain employs TRBV6-5 and TRBJ2-5; a weak D match, TRBD2 (6 bases). This CDR3 contains 15 residues. Germline V gene data show CDR1 as MNHEY and CDR2 as SVGAGI. V was trimmed by 2 bases and J by 5 bases, leaving 15 bases between them. The CDR3 region is CASSYEGPGRETQYF. In DNA form, the CDR3 reads TGTGCCAGCAGTTACGAGGGCCCGGGGAGGGAGACCCAGTACTTC.

In DNA, the CDR3 is TGTGCCAGCACCAGGAGTCAGGGACAGAGAACCTACGAGCAGTACGTC. This sequence encodes CASTRSQGQRTYEQYV. This chain links TRBV2 with TRBJ2-7, with 7 bases fitting TRBD1. Trimming at V came to 7 bases and at J to 2 bases, leaving 14 bases not matched to a gene. The CDR3 consists of 16 residues. Germline CDR1 and CDR2: SNHLY and FYNNEI.

The chain couples TRBV19 to TRBJ2-1, with D possibly matching TRBD2 (5 bases). This CDR3 comprises 11 residues. The V gene lost 7 bases and the J gene lost 8 bases, with 9 bases spanning the gap. Germline assignment: CDR1 LNHDA and CDR2 SQIVND (reference sequence). The CDR3 DNA reads as TGTGCCAGTAAAAGCGGCGATGAGCAGTTCTTC. Protein sequence: CASKSGDEQFF.

This rearrangement joins TRBV7-2 to TRBJ1-5; D remains unclear. This CDR3 is built from 14 residues. Germline V lookup: CDR1 SGHTA, CDR2 FQGNSA. Trimming removed 4 bases from V and 3 bases from J, with 10 bases in between. CDR3 bases: TGTGCCAGCAGCTCCCTCGACAACAATCAGCCCCAGCATTTT. It translates to CASSSLDNNQPQHF.

This clone was observed once. This chain uses TRBV2 with TRBJ2-5, with 13 nucleotides matching TRBD2. The CDR3 covers 18 residues. Germline V gene data show CDR1 as SNHLY and CDR2 as FYNNEI. Losses at the gene ends were 5 bases for V and 5 bases for J; bases not matched to a gene: 14. CDR3 coding DNA: TGTGCCAGCAGTTCACTAGCGGGGGGGCCAAGAATGGGCGAGACCCAGTACTTC. Its protein product is CASSSLAGGPRMGETQYF.

The chain joins TRBV7-8 to TRBJ2-5; 11 bases agree with TRBD2. The length of the CDR3 is 16 residues. The V segment lost 5 bases and the J segment 1 base; nucleotides outside the gene matches: 6. Germline-derived CDR1 and CDR2 are SGHVS and FQNEAQ. Written as DNA, the CDR3 is TGTGCCAGCAGCATTATTAGCGGGGGGGGCCAAGAGACCCAGTACTTC. It yields the protein CASSIISGGGQETQYF.

This clone was observed a few times. This chain uses TRBV27 with TRBJ1-5; D uncertain. Trimming left V 4 bases short and J 1 base short, with 5 bases between. The CDR3 is made up of 13 amino acids. Germline assignment: CDR1 MNHEY and CDR2 SMNVEV (reference sequence). The CDR3 loop reads CASSYQSNQPQHF. CDR3 DNA sequence: TGTGCCAGCAGTTATCAGAGCAATCAGCCCCAGCATTTT.

This chain connects TRBV6-6 to TRBJ2-5; D is uncertain. Germline V CDR1 and CDR2: MNHNY, SVGAGI (reference sequence). Deletions cut 6 bases from V and 4 bases from J, with 15 bases between. The CDR3 covers 14 residues. The CDR3 is CASSRPGGPETQYF. The CDR3 DNA sequence: TGTGCCAGCAGCCGCCCGGGTGGCCCAGAGACCCAGTACTTC.

The gene calls are TRBV5-1 and TRBJ1-6; TRBD1 aligns across 10 bases. J gave up 8 bases and V 3 bases, and 2 bases lay outside the gene matches. CDR3 size: 14 residues. Germline V gives CDR1 SGHRS, CDR2 YFSETQ. CDR3 DNA: TGCGCCAGCAGCTCCGGGACAGGGGATTCACCCCTCCACTTT. Encoded protein: CASSSGTGDSPLHF.

This sequence joins TRBV25-1 and TRBJ2-5; 8 bases line up with TRBD2. CDR1 is MGHDK and CDR2 is SYGVNS in the germline V gene. J gave up 4 bases and V 0 bases, and 7 bases lay outside the gene matches. The CDR3 is 16 amino acids. CDR3 loop: CASSEYGLAGSETQYF. CDR3 bases: TGTGCCAGCAGTGAATACGGATTAGCGGGGTCAGAGACCCAGTACTTC.

V and J are TRBV11-2 and TRBJ2-2, with a possible D match to TRBD2 (5 bases). The germline CDR1 and CDR2 sequences are SGHAT and FQNNGV. The germline V and J ends were trimmed by 1 base and 0 bases, with 9 bases remaining between them. The CDR3 spans 16 residues. The CDR3 DNA sequence: TGTGCCAGCAGCTTAGTAACGAGGGCGAACACCGGGGAGCTGTTTTTT. Protein: CASSLVTRANTGELFF.

The chain combines TRBV6-5 with TRBJ2-7, with 11 bases aligning to TRBD1. This CDR3 comprises 14 residues. The V gene end was trimmed by 5 bases and the J gene end by 3 bases; junction bases not matched to a gene: 3. The germline V gene encodes CDR1 MNHEY and CDR2 SVGAGI. This CDR3 is CASSRDRGGYEQYF. For the CDR3, the DNA is TGTGCCAGCAGTCGGGACAGGGGGGGCTACGAGCAGTACTTC.

The V gene is TRBV18, the J gene TRBJ2-7; 7 bases fit TRBD1. Germline lookup yields CDR1 KGHSH and CDR2 LQKENI. CDR3 length equals 14 residues. V shed 6 bases and J 3 bases; nucleotides not matched to a gene: 8. CDR3 amino acids: CASSSTGEGYEQYF. The CDR3 coding sequence is TGTGCCAGCTCGTCTACAGGGGAAGGCTACGAGCAGTACTTC.

This clone was detected only once. The chain joins TRBV5-4 to TRBJ1-4, with D hard to call. The ends were cut back, 0 bases at V and 5 bases at J, with 5 bases in the middle. CDR3 size: 13 residues. The germline CDR1 and CDR2 sequences are SGHNT and YYREEE (reference sequence). The CDR3 nucleotides are TGTGCCAGCAGCTTGGGAGGGAATGAAAAACTGTTTTTT. Amino acid sequence: CASSLGGNEKLFF.

The chain combines TRBV11-3 with TRBJ2-1; the D gene is possibly TRBD2 (5 bases). Trimming shortened V by 3 bases and J by 0 bases, and 12 bases separated the two germline ends. The CDR3 is made up of 16 amino acids. Germline V CDR1 and CDR2: SGHNT, YENEEA. CDR3 protein: CASSLGGPSSYNEQFF. The CDR3 coding sequence is TGTGCCAGCAGCTTGGGCGGGCCGAGCTCCTACAATGAGCAGTTCTTC.

This chain joins TRBV6-1 and TRBJ2-3, with D tentatively TRBD2 (5 bases). The V end lost 5 bases, the J end lost 0 bases, and 9 bases lay between the germline ends. Germline V gives CDR1 MNHNS, CDR2 SASEGT. The CDR3 is made up of 14 amino acids. For the CDR3, the DNA is TGTGCCAGCAGTCCCCGGACTAGCACAGATACGCAGTATTTT. This gives the protein CASSPRTSTDTQYF.